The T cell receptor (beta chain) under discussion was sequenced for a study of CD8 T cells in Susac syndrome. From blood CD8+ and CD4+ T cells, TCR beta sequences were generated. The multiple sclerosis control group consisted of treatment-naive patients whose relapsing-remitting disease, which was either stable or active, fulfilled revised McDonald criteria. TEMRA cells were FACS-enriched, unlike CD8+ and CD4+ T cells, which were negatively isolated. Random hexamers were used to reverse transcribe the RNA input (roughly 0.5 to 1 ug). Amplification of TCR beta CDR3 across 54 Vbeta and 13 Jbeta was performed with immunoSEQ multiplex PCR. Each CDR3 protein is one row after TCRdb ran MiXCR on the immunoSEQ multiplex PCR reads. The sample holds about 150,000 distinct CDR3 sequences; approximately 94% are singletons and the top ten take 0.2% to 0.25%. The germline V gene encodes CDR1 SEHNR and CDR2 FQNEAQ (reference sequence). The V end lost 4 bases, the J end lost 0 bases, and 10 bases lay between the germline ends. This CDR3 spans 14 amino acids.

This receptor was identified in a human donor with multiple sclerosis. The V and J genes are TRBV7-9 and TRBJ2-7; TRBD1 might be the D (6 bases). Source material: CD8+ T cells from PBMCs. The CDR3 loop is CASSSGQISYEQYF. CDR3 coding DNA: TGTGCCAGCAGCTCCGGACAGATCTCCTACGAGCAGTACTTC.